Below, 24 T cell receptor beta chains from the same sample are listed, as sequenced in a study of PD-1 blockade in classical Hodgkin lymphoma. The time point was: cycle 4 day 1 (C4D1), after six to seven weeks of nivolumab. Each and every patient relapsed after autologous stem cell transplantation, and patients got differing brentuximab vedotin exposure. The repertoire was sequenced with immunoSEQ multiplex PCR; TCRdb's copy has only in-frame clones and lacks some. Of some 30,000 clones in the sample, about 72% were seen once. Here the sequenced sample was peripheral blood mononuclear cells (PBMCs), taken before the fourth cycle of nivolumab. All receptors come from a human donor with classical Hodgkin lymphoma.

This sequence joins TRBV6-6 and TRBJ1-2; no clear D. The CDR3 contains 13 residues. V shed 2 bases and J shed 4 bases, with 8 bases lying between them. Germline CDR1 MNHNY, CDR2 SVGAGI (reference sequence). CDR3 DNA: TGTGCCAGCAGTTACGGGCAGTCCTATGGCTACACCTTC. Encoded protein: CASSYGQSYGYTF.

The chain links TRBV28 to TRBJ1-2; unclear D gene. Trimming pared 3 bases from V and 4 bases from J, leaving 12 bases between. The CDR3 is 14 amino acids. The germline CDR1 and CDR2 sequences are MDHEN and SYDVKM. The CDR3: CASSFWAATYGYTF. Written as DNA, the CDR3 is TGTGCCAGCAGTTTTTGGGCGGCTACCTATGGCTACACCTTC.

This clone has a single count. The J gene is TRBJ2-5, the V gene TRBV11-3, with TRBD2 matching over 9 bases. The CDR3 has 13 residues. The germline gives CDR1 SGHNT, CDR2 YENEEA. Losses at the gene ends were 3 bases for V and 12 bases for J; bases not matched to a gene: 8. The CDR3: CASSLGSGRPEYF. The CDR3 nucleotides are TGTGCCAGCAGCTTGGGCAGCGGGAGGCCCGAGTACTTC.

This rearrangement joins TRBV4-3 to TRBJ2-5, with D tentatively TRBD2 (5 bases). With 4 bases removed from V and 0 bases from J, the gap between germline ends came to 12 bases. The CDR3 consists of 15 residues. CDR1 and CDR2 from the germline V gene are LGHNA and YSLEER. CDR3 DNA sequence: TGCGCCAGCAGCCGAAGCACGGGAAACCAAGAGACCCAGTACTTC. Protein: CASSRSTGNQETQYF.

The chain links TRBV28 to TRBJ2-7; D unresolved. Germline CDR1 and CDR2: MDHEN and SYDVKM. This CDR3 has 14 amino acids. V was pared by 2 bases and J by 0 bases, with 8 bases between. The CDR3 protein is CASSLIASSYEQYF. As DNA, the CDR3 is TGTGCCAGCAGTTTAATCGCGAGCTCCTACGAGCAGTACTTC.

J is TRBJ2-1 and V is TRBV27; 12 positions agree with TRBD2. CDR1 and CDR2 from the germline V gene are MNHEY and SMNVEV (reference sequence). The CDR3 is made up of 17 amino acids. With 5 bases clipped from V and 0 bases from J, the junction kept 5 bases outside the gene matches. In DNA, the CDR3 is TGTGCCAGCAGTCCCTCGACTAGCGGGAGCTCCTACAATGAGCAGTTCTTC. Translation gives CASSPSTSGSSYNEQFF.

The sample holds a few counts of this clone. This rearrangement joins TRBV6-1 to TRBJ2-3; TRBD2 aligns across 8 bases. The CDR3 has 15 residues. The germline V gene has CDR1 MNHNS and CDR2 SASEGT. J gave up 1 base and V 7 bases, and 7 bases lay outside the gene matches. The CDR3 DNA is TGTGCCAGCAAGGAGCGGGGGATACGCACAGATACGCAGTATTTT. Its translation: CASKERGIRTDTQYF.

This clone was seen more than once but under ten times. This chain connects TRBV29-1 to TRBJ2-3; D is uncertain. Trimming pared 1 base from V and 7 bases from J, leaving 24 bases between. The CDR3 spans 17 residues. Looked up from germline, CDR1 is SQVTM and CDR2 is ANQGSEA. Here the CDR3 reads CSVEVGISGHVTNTQYF. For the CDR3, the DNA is TGCAGCGTTGAAGTGGGGATTTCGGGCCATGTTACAAATACGCAGTATTTT.

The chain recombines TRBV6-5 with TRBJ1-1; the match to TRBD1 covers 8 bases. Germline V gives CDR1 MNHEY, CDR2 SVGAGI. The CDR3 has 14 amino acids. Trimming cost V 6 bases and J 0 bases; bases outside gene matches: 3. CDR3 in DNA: TGTGCCAGCAGGAGGGGACAGGTGAACACTGAAGCTTTCTTT. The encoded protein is CASRRGQVNTEAFF.

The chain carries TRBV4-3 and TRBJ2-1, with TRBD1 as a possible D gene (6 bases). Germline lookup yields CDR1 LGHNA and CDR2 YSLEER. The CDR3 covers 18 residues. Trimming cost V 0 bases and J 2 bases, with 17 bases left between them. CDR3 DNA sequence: TGCGCCAGCAGCCAAGAAGGGGGTGGGGGAAGCCCCTACAATGAGCAGTTCTTC. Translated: CASSQEGGGGSPYNEQFF.

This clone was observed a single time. The CDR3 DNA follows: TGTGCCAGCAGCTTAGGGGCCAGGGGGCGCGACGAGCAGTACTTC. Translated: CASSLGARGRDEQYF. The chain recombines TRBV5-5 with TRBJ2-7, with TRBD1 matching over 8 bases. The V and J ends lost 2 bases and 5 bases, in that order; junction bases with no gene match: 9. Germline V gives CDR1 SGHKS, CDR2 YYEKEE (reference sequence). CDR3 length equals 15 residues.

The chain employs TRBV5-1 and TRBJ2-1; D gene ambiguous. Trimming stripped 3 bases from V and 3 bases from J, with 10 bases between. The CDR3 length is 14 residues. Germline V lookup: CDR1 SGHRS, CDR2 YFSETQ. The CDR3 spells CASSSGGGYNEQFF. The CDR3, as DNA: TGCGCCAGCAGCTCCGGTGGCGGCTACAATGAGCAGTTCTTC. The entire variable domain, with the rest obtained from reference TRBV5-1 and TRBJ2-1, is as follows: KAGVTQTPRYLIKTRGQQVTLSCSPISGHRSVSWYQQTPGQGLQFLFEYFSETQRNKGNFPGRFSGRQFSNSRSEMNVSTLELGDSALYLCASSSGGGYNEQFFGPGTRLTVL.

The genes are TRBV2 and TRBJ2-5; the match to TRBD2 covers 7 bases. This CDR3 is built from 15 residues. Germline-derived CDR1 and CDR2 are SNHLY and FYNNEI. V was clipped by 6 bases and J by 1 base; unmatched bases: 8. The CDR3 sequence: CASRFGGGGQETQYF. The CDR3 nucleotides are TGTGCCAGCAGATTTGGGGGGGGAGGCCAAGAGACCCAGTACTTC.

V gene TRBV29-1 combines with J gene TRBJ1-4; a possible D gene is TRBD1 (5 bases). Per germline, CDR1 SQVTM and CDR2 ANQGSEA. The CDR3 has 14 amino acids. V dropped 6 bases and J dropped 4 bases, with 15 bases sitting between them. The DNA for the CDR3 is TGCAGCGTAGAACTCCGGGACGGTAATGAAAAACTGTTTTTT. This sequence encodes CSVELRDGNEKLFF.

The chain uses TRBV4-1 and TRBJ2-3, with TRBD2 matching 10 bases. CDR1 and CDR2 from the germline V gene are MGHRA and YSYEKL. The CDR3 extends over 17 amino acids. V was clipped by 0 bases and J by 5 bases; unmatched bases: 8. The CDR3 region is CASSQDRLAGVRDTQYF. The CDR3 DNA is TGCGCCAGCAGCCAAGATCGGCTAGCGGGGGTACGAGATACGCAGTATTTT.

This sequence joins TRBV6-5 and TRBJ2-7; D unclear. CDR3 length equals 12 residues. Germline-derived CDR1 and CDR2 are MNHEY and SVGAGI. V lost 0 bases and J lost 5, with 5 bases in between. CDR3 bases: TGTGCCAGCAGTTACTCTAAAAACGAGCAGTACTTC. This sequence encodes CASSYSKNEQYF.

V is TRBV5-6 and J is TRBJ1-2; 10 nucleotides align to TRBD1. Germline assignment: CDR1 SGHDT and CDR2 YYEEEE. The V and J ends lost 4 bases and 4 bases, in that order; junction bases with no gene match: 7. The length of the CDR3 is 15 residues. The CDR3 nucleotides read TGTGCCAGCAGCCCGTGGACAGGGGGTTCCTATGGCTACACCTTC. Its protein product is CASSPWTGGSYGYTF.

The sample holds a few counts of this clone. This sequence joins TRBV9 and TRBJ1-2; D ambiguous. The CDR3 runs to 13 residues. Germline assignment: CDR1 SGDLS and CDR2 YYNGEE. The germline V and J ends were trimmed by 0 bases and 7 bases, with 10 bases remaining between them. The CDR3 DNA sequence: TGTGCCAGCAGCGTAGCGGGCCAGCTTGGCTACACCTTC. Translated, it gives CASSVAGQLGYTF.

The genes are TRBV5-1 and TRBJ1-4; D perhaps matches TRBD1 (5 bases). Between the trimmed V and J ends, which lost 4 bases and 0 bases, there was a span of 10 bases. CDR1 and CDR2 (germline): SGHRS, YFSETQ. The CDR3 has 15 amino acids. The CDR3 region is CASSPGTATNEKLFF. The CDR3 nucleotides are TGCGCCAGCAGCCCTGGGACGGCAACTAATGAAAAACTGTTTTTT.

DNA of the CDR3: TGTGCCACCAGCAGAGGGGTTGGGGTTTACCAAGAGACCCAGTACTTC. Translating gives CATSRGVGVYQETQYF. The rearrangement uses TRBV15 and TRBJ2-5; D uncertain. This CDR3 contains 16 residues. The germline V gene encodes CDR1 LNHNV and CDR2 YYDKDF (reference sequence). The V gene lost 1 base and the J gene lost 0 bases, with 12 bases spanning the gap.

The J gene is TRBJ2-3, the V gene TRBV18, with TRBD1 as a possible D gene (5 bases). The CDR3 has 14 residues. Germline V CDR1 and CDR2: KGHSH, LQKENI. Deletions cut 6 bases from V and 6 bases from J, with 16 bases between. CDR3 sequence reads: CASSTIDSADTQYF. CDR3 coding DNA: TGTGCCAGCTCCACCATTGACAGCGCGGATACGCAGTATTTT.

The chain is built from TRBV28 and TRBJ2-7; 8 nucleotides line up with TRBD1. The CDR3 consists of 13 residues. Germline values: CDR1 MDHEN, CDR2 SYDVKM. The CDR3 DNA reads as TGTGCTGGGGCCAGGACAGGGTTTTACGAGCAGTACTTC. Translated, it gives CAGARTGFYEQYF. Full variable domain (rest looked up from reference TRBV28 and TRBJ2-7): DVKVTQSSRYLVKRTGEKVFLECVQDMDHENMFWYRQDPGLGLRLIYFSYDVKMKEKGDIPEGYSVSREKKERFSLILESASTNQTSMYLCAGARTGFYEQYFGPGTRLTVT.

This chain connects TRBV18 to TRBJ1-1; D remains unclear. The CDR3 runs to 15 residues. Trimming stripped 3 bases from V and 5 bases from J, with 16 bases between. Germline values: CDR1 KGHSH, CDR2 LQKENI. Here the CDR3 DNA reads TGTGCCAGCTCACCTCGAATAGCTTGGGGAACTGAAGCTTTCTTT. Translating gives CASSPRIAWGTEAFF.

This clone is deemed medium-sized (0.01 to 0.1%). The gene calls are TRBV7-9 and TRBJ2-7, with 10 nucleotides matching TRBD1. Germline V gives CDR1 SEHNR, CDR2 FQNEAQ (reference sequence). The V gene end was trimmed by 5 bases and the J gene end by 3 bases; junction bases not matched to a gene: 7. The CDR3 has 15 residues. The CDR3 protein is CASSPPDRGGYEQYF. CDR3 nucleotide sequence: TGTGCCAGCAGCCCCCCGGACAGGGGGGGCTACGAGCAGTACTTC.